The rows below give T cell receptor beta chains drawn from one sample of a study of blood T cell repertoires in COVID-19. Using immunoSEQ multiplex PCR, the repertoire was profiled, and TCRdb retains in-frame clones only, with some absent. The sample shows about 140,000 clones, 80% to 90% of them seen only once. Sequenced material: peripheral blood. The receptor set was obtained from a woman aged 45-65 years with acute or convalescent COVID-19. The CDR3 runs from the conserved cysteine through the conserved F or W. The D gene is left open where the match is weak. Only some rows state a clone size, as once, few, many or a class for expanded clones.

d_call j_call clone_size v_call cdr3_aa cdr3_nt
TRBD1 TRBJ1-5 NA TRBV19 CASSILQGTGNQPQHF TGTGCCAGTAGTATTTTACAGGGGACTGGCAATCAGCCCCAGCATTTT
NA TRBJ1-2 NA TRBV7-9 CASSLMSYYGYTF TGTGCCAGCAGCTTAATGTCGTACTATGGCTACACCTTC
TRBD1 TRBJ2-7 NA TRBV7-9 CASSWYRDRPSEQYF TGTGCCAGCAGTTGGTACCGGGACAGGCCTTCCGAGCAGTACTTC
NA TRBJ1-1 NA TRBV6-1 CASSESPGVNTEAFF TGTGCCAGCAGTGAAAGCCCCGGGGTGAACACTGAAGCTTTCTTT
NA TRBJ1-2 NA TRBV4-2 CASSQDRGGKRAF TGTGCCAGCAGCCAAGATCGTGGGGGGAAGCGGGCCTTC
NA TRBJ1-1 NA TRBV3-1/TRBV3-2 CASRPTGTHYMNTEAFF TGTGCCAGCAGACCGACCGGGACACACTACATGAACACTGAAGCTTTCTTT
TRBD1 TRBJ2-7 NA TRBV7-6 CASSLGQGAEQYF TGTGCCAGCAGCTTAGGACAGGGGGCCGAGCAGTACTTC
NA TRBJ1-2 NA TRBV5-1 CASSLDSYGYTF TGCGCCAGCAGCTTGGACAGCTATGGCTACACCTTC
TRBD1 TRBJ1-4 once TRBV3-1/TRBV3-2 CASSQDLGTGATNEKLFF TGTGCCAGCAGCCAAGATCTCGGGACAGGGGCAACTAATGAAAAACTGTTTTTT
NA TRBJ2-1 NA TRBV3-1/TRBV3-2 CASSHDLANGGGGNEQFF TGTGCCAGCAGCCACGATCTCGCGAACGGAGGGGGAGGGAATGAGCAGTTCTTC
NA TRBJ2-7 NA TRBV7-2 CASSLTVGTGTREQYF TGTGCCAGCAGCTTAACGGTCGGGACAGGGACTAGGGAGCAGTACTTC
NA TRBJ1-1 NA TRBV5-6 CASSLIIGGTEAFF TGTGCCAGCAGTTTGATAATAGGAGGCACTGAAGCTTTCTTT
TRBD2 TRBJ2-1 NA TRBV15 CATSRDLPSGIYNEQFF TGTGCCACCAGCAGAGATCTCCCTAGCGGTATATACAATGAGCAGTTCTTC
NA TRBJ1-1 NA TRBV10-3 CAISEWGGKNTEAFF TGTGCCATCAGTGAGTGGGGGGGCAAGAACACTGAAGCTTTCTTT
TRBD2 TRBJ2-1 NA TRBV30 CAWSIGLAGLNEQFF TGTGCCTGGAGTATTGGACTAGCGGGGCTCAATGAGCAGTTCTTC
TRBD2 TRBJ2-3 NA TRBV24-1 CATRSAGGAHTDTQYF TGTGCCACCAGGTCGGCGGGGGGGGCACACACAGATACGCAGTATTTT
NA TRBJ2-7 NA TRBV25-1 CASKRGEQYF TGTGCCAGTAAAAGGGGAGAGCAGTACTTC
NA TRBJ1-5 NA TRBV19 CASSTGSRNQPQHF TGTGCCAGTTCCACAGGGAGCCGAAATCAGCCCCAGCATTTT
NA TRBJ1-6 NA TRBV9 CASSVDGGNSPLHF TGTGCCAGCAGCGTAGATGGCGGTAATTCACCCCTCCACTTT
TRBD2 TRBJ2-1 NA TRBV6-5 CASRSSGGAWEQFF TGTGCCAGCAGGTCTAGCGGGGGGGCCTGGGAGCAGTTCTTC
NA TRBJ1-2 NA TRBV29-1 CSVDKGGYGYTF TGCAGCGTTGATAAGGGGGGGTACGGCTACACCTTC
TRBD1 TRBJ1-4 NA TRBV19 CASNDGTANEKLFF TGTGCCAGTAATGACGGGACAGCTAATGAAAAACTGTTTTTT
NA TRBJ2-7 once TRBV11-2 CASSIQYEQYF TGTGCCAGCAGCATACAATACGAGCAGTACTTC
NA TRBJ1-1 NA TRBV7-8 CASSLGFPGAFF TGTGCCAGCAGCTTAGGATTCCCAGGAGCTTTCTTT
TRBD1 TRBJ2-2 NA TRBV19 CASSTGGAIGGTGELFF TGTGCCAGTAGTACAGGGGGCGCGATAGGAGGGACCGGGGAGCTGTTTTTT
NA TRBJ1-1 NA TRBV19 CASSILSGNTEAFF TGTGCCAGTAGTATTTTGTCAGGGAACACTGAAGCTTTCTTT
TRBD2 TRBJ2-3 NA TRBV5-1 CASSWPVAGGDTDTQYF TGCGCCAGCAGCTGGCCCGTAGCGGGGGGGGACACAGATACGCAGTATTTT
TRBD2 TRBJ2-1 NA TRBV5-1 CASSLSSGSDNEQFF TGCGCCAGCAGCTTAAGTAGCGGGAGTGACAATGAGCAGTTCTTC
TRBD1 TRBJ1-2 NA TRBV7-3 CASSLTSTGTYGYTF TGTGCCAGCAGCTTAACGTCGACAGGGACCTATGGCTACACCTTC
TRBD1 TRBJ1-2 NA TRBV11-2 CASSLDAGQGANYGYTF TGTGCCAGCAGCTTAGATGCTGGACAGGGAGCTAACTATGGCTACACCTTC
NA TRBJ1-2 NA TRBV10-3 CAISDEWANYGYTF TGTGCCATCAGTGATGAATGGGCGAACTATGGCTACACCTTC
NA TRBJ1-5 NA TRBV2 CAISGEANQPQHF TGTGCCATCTCAGGTGAAGCCAATCAGCCCCAGCATTTT
NA TRBJ2-7 few TRBV6-5 CASSRVREAYEQYF TGTGCCAGCAGTCGTGTGAGGGAGGCCTACGAGCAGTACTTC
TRBD1 TRBJ1-3 NA TRBV5-1 CASSSQGVSGNTIYF TGCGCCAGCAGCTCCCAGGGGGTCTCTGGAAACACCATATATTTT
TRBD1 TRBJ1-2 NA TRBV29-1 CSVVKGTGSRYGYTF TGCAGCGTTGTTAAAGGGACAGGGAGTCGGTATGGCTACACCTTC
NA TRBJ2-7 NA TRBV7-2 CASSDQGFEFHEQYF TGTGCCAGCAGCGATCAGGGGTTTGAGTTCCACGAGCAGTACTTC
NA TRBJ2-2 NA TRBV12-5 CASGLNRELFF TGTGCTAGTGGTTTGAACAGGGAGCTGTTTTTT
NA TRBJ1-1 NA TRBV4-1 CASSQTQFPGTEAFF TGCGCCAGCAGCCAGACCCAATTCCCCGGGACAGAAGCTTTCTTT
TRBD1 TRBJ1-1 NA TRBV28 CASSLTGANTEAFF TGTGCCAGCAGTTTGACAGGGGCGAACACTGAAGCTTTCTTT
NA TRBJ1-4 NA TRBV27 CASSLEGRGKEKLFF TGTGCCAGCAGTTTAGAGGGCAGGGGAAAAGAAAAACTGTTTTTT
NA TRBJ1-2 NA TRBV19 CASNVGRFYGYTF TGTGCCAGTAACGTCGGCAGGTTCTATGGCTACACCTTC
TRBD1 TRBJ1-1 once TRBV18 CASSRVQGPDTEAFF TGTGCCAGCTCACGGGTACAGGGGCCCGACACTGAAGCTTTCTTT
TRBD1 TRBJ1-2 NA TRBV27 CASSLQGDLGYTF TGTGCCAGCAGTTTACAGGGGGATCTTGGCTACACCTTC
TRBD1 TRBJ1-6 NA TRBV6-6 CASSTRGWNSPLHF TGTGCCAGCAGCACCAGGGGGTGGAATTCACCCCTCCACTTT
NA TRBJ2-3 NA TRBV5-1 CASSLEASVGTDTQYF TGCGCCAGCAGCTTGGAAGCTAGCGTCGGCACAGATACGCAGTATTTT
TRBD2 TRBJ2-6 once TRBV9 CASSVVAGAGANVLTF TGTGCCAGCAGCGTAGTAGCGGGGGCCGGGGCCAACGTCCTGACTTTC
TRBD1 TRBJ2-7 NA TRBV6-1 CASSEVSRGEQYF TGTGCCAGCAGTGAAGTGAGCAGGGGGGAGCAGTACTTC
NA TRBJ1-2 NA TRBV28 CAVGAGRIYGYTF TGTGCCGTTGGGGCGGGACGTATCTATGGCTACACCTTC
NA TRBJ1-3 once TRBV10-3 CAISGGLSSGNTIYF TGTGCCATCAGTGGGGGACTCAGCTCTGGAAACACCATATATTTT
TRBD1 TRBJ1-5 few TRBV3-1/TRBV3-2 CASSPTGGFQPQHF TGTGCCAGCAGCCCCACAGGGGGCTTTCAGCCCCAGCATTTT
TRBD1 TRBJ2-3 NA TRBV5-1 CASSSGQGVGGTDTQYF TGCGCCAGCAGCTCGGGACAGGGGGTCGGAGGCACAGATACGCAGTATTTT
TRBD1 TRBJ2-5 NA TRBV6-5 CASRVGGYQETQYF TGTGCCAGCAGGGTAGGGGGCTACCAAGAGACCCAGTACTTC
TRBD1 TRBJ2-5 NA TRBV7-7 CASKPGTGGKTQYF TGTGCTAGCAAACCCGGGACAGGGGGCAAGACCCAGTACTTC